The source of this TCR beta chain is a study of identical twins. Overall study results and limits: Out-of-frame alpha sequences common to twins exhibited a surplus of low generation probability. Insertions were fewer in abundant cord blood beta clonotypes, whereas memory repertoires showed none of this pattern. With beta out-of-frame sequences, excess sharing by twins was weaker.

Details on this clonotype: What it binds is unknown.

Among all donors, each was a healthy Caucasian. The length of the CDR3 is 11 residues. Trimming removed 7 bases from V and 2 bases from J, with 9 bases in between. Germline CDR1 SQVTM, CDR2 ANQGSEA. TCRdb passed the 5' RACE reads through MiXCR, listing each CDR3 protein once. In the table there are 1.5 million to 2 million distinct CDR3 sequences, roughly 35% of which are singletons. The chain couples TRBV29-1 to TRBJ2-7; D ambiguous. The material sequenced was cord blood. The clonotype originates from a newborn girl in good health. Here the CDR3 DNA reads TGCAGCGCCGGTTACGCCTACGAGCAGTACTTC. Protein sequence: CSAGYAYEQYF.